The clone carrying this T cell receptor beta chain was seen ten or more times. Antigen: not known. CDR3 size: 13 residues. The ends were cut back, 0 bases at V and 10 bases at J, with 12 bases in the middle. Germline CDR1 MDHEN, CDR2 SYDVKM. The sample is drawn from a study of CD8 T cells in ankylosing spondylitis. Overall study findings and caveats: What seemed typical of ankylosing spondylitis blood was a TCR beta motif built from eight highly homologous variants. Existing reports had already noted some motif variants in reactive arthritis synovial fluid and blood. From matched ankylosing spondylitis synovial fluid, disease-linked clones were reportedly recovered at significantly enriched levels. CD8+ by phenotype, disease-linked clones were relatively rare in peripheral blood.

Making use of molecular barcodes, quantitative 5'-RACE generated TCR beta libraries. In TCRdb, the 5' RACE reads were re-called with MiXCR into one record per CDR3 protein. The data contain 400,000 to 450,000 distinct CDR3 sequences, approximately 17% of them singletons. Sequencing was done on a sample of blood, either unsorted or a sorted T cell fraction (not recorded which). This receptor was identified in a male donor with ankylosing spondylitis. This chain uses TRBV28 with TRBJ1-2; tentatively, D is TRBD1 (5 bases). CDR3 amino acids: CASSLWRRADYTF. The CDR3, as DNA: TGTGCCAGCAGTTTATGGCGCAGGGCGGACTACACCTTC.